This T cell receptor (beta chain) was found in a study of T cells in Graves' hyperthyroidism and ophthalmopathy. Comments on this clonotype: The antigen remains undetermined.

Researchers took RNA transcripts and amplified the TCR beta CDR3 regions from them. During a first-round RT-PCR of the TCR CDR3, the HTBI primer set was used. TCRdb recomputed calls from the multiplex PCR reads with MiXCR, one row per CDR3 protein. This sample has hundreds of thousands of distinct CDR3 sequences, with roughly 50% found just once. Findings and caveats of the study: Most thyroid clonotypes expanded above 0.001 appeared in blood too.

Hyperthyroidism had been newly diagnosed in patients aged 18 to 65, and its duration was under 2 months. In making diagnoses, clinical symptoms, serum thyroxine and TRAb, thyroid ultrasound and orbital computed tomography were all used. J lost 7 bases, V lost 3 bases, and 10 bases had no gene match. The CDR3 is 15 residues long. Germline V gene data show CDR1 as SQVTM and CDR2 as ANQGSEA. The source is a woman between 18 and 29 years old with Graves' hyperthyroidism. Material: peripheral blood or thyroid tissue (not recorded which). The chain combines TRBV29-1 with TRBJ1-4; TRBD1 agrees at 8 bases. This chain's CDR3 is CSVDSGQGRGEKLFF. The CDR3 DNA reads TGCAGCGTTGATAGCGGACAGGGTCGCGGTGAAAAACTGTTTTTT.